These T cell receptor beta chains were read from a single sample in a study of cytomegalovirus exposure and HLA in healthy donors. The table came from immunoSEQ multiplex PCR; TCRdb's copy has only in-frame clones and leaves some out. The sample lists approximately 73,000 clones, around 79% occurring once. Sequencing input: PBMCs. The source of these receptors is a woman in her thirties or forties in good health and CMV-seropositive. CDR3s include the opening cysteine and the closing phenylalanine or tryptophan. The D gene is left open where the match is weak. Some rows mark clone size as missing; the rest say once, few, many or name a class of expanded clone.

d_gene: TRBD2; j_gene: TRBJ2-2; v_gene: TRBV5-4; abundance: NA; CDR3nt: TGTGCCAGCAGCTGGGGGGGGTCCGGGGAGCTGTTTTTT; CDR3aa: CASSWGGSGELFF
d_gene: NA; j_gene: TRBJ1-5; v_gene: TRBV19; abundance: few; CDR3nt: TGTGCCAGTAGTGTTTCCGGGACACCCAATCAGCCCCAGCATTTT; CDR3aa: CASSVSGTPNQPQHF
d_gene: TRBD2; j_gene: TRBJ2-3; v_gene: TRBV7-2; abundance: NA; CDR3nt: TGTGCCAGCAGCCCCGCCGGGACTAGGGCCACAGATACGCAGTATTTT; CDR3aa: CASSPAGTRATDTQYF
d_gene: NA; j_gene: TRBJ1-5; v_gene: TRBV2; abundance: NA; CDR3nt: TGTGCCAGCAGGGGAGTCGGTCAGCCCCAGCATTTT; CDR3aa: CASRGVGQPQHF
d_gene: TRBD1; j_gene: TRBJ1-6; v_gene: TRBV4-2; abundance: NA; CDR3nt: TGTGCCAGCGGGAGGGACAGGGGAGGATCACCCCTCCACTTT; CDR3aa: CASGRDRGGSPLHF
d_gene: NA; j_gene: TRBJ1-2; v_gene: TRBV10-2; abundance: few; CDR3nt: TGCGCCAGCAGTGAGTCGAAGGGGGGGGCGCACACCTTC; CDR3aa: CASSESKGGAHTF
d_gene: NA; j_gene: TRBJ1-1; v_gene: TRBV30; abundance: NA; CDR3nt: TGTGCCTGGAGTGTACGTCCTACAGGAAAGAACACTGAAGCTTTCTTT; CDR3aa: CAWSVRPTGKNTEAFF
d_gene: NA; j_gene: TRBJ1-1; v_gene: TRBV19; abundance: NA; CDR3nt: TGTGCCAGTAGTCGCGGCGTTCTTAACACTGAAGCTTTCTTT; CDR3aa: CASSRGVLNTEAFF
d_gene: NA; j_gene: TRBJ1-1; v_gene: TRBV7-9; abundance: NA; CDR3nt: TGTGCCAGCAGCTTAGCGGGGGCAGGTGTTGTCAACACTGAAGCTTTCTTT; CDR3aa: CASSLAGAGVVNTEAFF
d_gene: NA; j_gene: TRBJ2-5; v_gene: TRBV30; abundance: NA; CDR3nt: TGTGCCTCCGATGCAGGGCAAGGAGAGACCCAGTACTTC; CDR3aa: CASDAGQGETQYF
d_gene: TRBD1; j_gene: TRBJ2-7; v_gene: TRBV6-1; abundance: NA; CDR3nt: TGTGCCAGCAGGGAGCGGGACAGGGTAACCTACGAGCAGTACTTC; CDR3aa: CASRERDRVTYEQYF
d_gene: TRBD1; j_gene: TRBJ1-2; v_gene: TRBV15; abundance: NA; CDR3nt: TGTGCCACCAGCCCAGGGGGCGAGATTGGCTACACCTTC; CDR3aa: CATSPGGEIGYTF
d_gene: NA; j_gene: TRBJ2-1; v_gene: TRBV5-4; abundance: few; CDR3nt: TGTGCCAGCAGCTTGTACGTACAGGATGAGCAGTTCTTC; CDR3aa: CASSLYVQDEQFF
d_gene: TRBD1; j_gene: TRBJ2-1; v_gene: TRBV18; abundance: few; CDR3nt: TGTGCCAGCTCATCCGGACAGGGTGTTCACAATGAGCAGTTCTTC; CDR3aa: CASSSGQGVHNEQFF
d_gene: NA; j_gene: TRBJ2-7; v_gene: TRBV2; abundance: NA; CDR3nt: TGTGCCAGCAGTGACAATTACGAGCAGTACTTC; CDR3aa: CASSDNYEQYF
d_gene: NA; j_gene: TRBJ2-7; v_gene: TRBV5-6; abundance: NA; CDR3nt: TGTGCCAGCAGCTTGATCTCCGCAGAAGCCTACGAGCAGTACTTC; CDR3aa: CASSLISAEAYEQYF
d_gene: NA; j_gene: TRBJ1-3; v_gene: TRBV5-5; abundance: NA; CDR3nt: TGTGCCAGCAGCTTGTTGTTTGATCCGCGCGGAAACACCATATATTTT; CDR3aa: CASSLLFDPRGNTIYF
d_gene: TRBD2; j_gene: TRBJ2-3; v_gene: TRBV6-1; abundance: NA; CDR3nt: TGTGCCAGCAGTGACACAGGGACTAGCGGGAGCACAGATACGCAGTATTTT; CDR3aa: CASSDTGTSGSTDTQYF
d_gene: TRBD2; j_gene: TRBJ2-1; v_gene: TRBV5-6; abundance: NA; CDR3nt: TGTGCCAGCAGCATAACCGGGACTAGCGATTCCTTTTCCTACAATGAGCAGTTCTTC; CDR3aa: CASSITGTSDSFSYNEQFF
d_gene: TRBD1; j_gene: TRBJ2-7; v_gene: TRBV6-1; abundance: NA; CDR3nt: TGTGCCAGCAGTACGACAGGGGGCCGACACGAGCAGTACTTC; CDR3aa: CASSTTGGRHEQYF
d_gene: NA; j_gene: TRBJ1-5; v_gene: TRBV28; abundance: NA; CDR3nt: TGTGCCAGCAGTCTCAGGGTTGATCAGCCCCAGCATTTT; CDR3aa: CASSLRVDQPQHF
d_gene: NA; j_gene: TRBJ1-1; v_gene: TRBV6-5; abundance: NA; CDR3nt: TGTGCCAGCAGTTACGAGATGAACACTGAAGCTTTCTTT; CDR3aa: CASSYEMNTEAFF
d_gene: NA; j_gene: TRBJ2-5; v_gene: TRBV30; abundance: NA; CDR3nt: TGTGCCTGGAGCGCGGACAGAGCTAAGACCCAGTACTTC; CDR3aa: CAWSADRAKTQYF
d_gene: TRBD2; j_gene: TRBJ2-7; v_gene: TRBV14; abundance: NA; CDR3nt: TGTGCCAGCAGCCTCGGACTAGCGGGTGAATACGAGCAGTACTTC; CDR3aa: CASSLGLAGEYEQYF